This TCR beta chain was sequenced during a study of T cells after yellow fever vaccination. TCRdb called the 5' RACE reads again in MiXCR, with one record for every CDR3 protein. Altogether hundreds of thousands of distinct CDR3 sequences are present, about 19% being singletons, with the ten largest covering 15% to 20%. Sample: PBMCs, taken before the yellow fever booster vaccination. This clonotype was obtained from a man aged 18 to 35 who received the YFV17D yellow fever vaccine.

In nucleotides, the CDR3 is TGTGCCAGCAGCGTCGGACTAGCGGGGGAACGGTACTTC. It yields the protein CASSVGLAGERYF. The V call is TRBV7-2, the J call TRBJ2-4; 13 nucleotides align to TRBD2. The CDR3 is 13 amino acids. Germline trimming cut 5 bases from V and 15 bases from J; bases unmatched to any gene: 7. From germline, CDR1 is SGHTA and CDR2 FQGNSA. Looking up the rest from reference TRBV7-2 and TRBJ2-4 gives the full variable domain: GAGVSQSPSNKVTEKGKDVELRCDPISGHTALYWYRQSLGQGLEFLIYFQGNSAPDKSGLPSDRFSAERTGGSVSTLTIQRTQQEDSAVYLCASSVGLAGERYFGAGTRLSVL.